This paragraph covers one T cell receptor beta chain sequence. Its antigen is still unknown. This sample stems from a study of vaccination and CD4 T cells after COVID-19. The wider study: SARS-CoV-2 was confirmed by nasal swab PCR; disease was mild in several, severe in one. Sampling after COVID took place at a median of about 98 days (range 35 to 161) following diagnosis. SARS-CoV-2, HCoV-NL63, HCoV-OC43 and HCoV-229E supplied the overlapping spike peptides used to stimulate cells.

The ends were cut back, 4 bases at V and 1 base at J, with 17 bases in the middle. This CDR3 has 16 amino acids. The germline CDR1 and CDR2 sequences are SGHRS and YFSETQ. The assay that was used to sequence DNA from cultured CD4+ T cells was the Oncomine TCR Beta short-read assay. TCRdb analysed the PCR reads with MiXCR anew, one entry per CDR3 protein. The sample records around 5,200 distinct CDR3 sequences, around two fifths being singletons. The treatment denotes: roughly ten-day PBMC culture with coronavirus spike peptide pools or control peptides (ViraFEST assay). ViraFEST used peptide pools to expand antigen-specific T cells, then sequenced TCRs.

Sequencing was done on a sample of CD4+ T cells from blood, cultured in vitro. This receptor was obtained from a human donor who had recovered from COVID-19. This chain links TRBV5-1 with TRBJ2-5; weak D call: TRBD2 (5 bases). In DNA, the CDR3 is TGCGCCAGCAGCCTGGTCAGCGGCGGGTTCCAAGAGACCCAGTACTTC. Protein: CASSLVSGGFQETQYF.